What follows are 4 T cell receptor beta chains derived from one specimen sequenced in a study of T cell clonality in common variable immunodeficiency. Measured with immunoSEQ multiplex PCR; TCRdb has only the in-frame clones, and not every one. This sample shows fewer than 70,000 clones and no singletons; over 1.5% rests with the ten largest. Sequencing was performed on peripheral blood mononuclear cells. These receptors all come from a person aged 18 to 70 in good health.

This clone was seen at least ten times. One junction end disagrees with the germline gene, perhaps due to a read error. CDR3 amino acids: CASSQDLAGQETQYF. The covered CDR3 bases are TGCGCCAGCAGCCAAGATCTAGCGGGGCAAGAGACC. The rearrangement joins TRBV4-2 to TRBJ2-5, with 9 bases fitting TRBD2. Sequencing ends 3 residues short of the CDR3 end; the germline J gene provides the rest. Germline V gene data show CDR1 as LGHNA and CDR2 as YNFKEQ. The CDR3 has 15 amino acids.

This clone was counted many times. The read halts 3 residues ahead of the CDR3 end, with the missing end drawn from the germline J gene. This chain joins TRBV20-1 and TRBJ2-2, with 10 bases fitting TRBD2. This CDR3 region has 15 residues. From germline, CDR1 is DFQATT and CDR2 SNEGSKA (reference sequence). The J segment lost 6 bases and the V segment lost 2 bases, leaving 6 bases of the junction unmatched. The part of the CDR3 DNA that was read is TGCAGTGCTAGACCCCCCGGGACTAGCGCCGGGGAG. It encodes CSARPPGTSAGE. The complete CDR3 protein is CSARPPGTSAGELFF.

This clone was recorded many times. The CDR3 extends 3 residues past the end of the read, so its final part is completed from the germline J gene. The chain uses TRBV5-1 and TRBJ2-3; 7 nucleotides line up with TRBD2. Germline values: CDR1 SGHRS, CDR2 YFSETQ. The CDR3 loop spans 17 amino acids. V gave up 4 bases and J gave up 0 bases; unmatched junction bases: 11. CDR3 region: CASSVGRLAASTDTQYF. The CDR3 DNA, read in part, is TGCGCCAGCAGCGTGGGCCGACTAGCAGCTAGCACAGATACG.

This clone was picked up many times. The CDR3 spells CASSSTGLGGTNEKLFF. Incomplete CDR3 DNA: TGTGCCAGCAGTTCGACAGGCCTTGGGGGAACTAATGAAAAA. This chain uses TRBV28 with TRBJ1-4; D might be TRBD1 (6 bases). Read sequence stops 3 residues before the CDR3 end, and the germline J gene provides the missing end. Germline V gene sequence: CDR1 MDHEN, CDR2 SYDVKM. The CDR3 is 17 residues long. Trimming cost V 4 bases and J 1 base, with 16 bases left between them.